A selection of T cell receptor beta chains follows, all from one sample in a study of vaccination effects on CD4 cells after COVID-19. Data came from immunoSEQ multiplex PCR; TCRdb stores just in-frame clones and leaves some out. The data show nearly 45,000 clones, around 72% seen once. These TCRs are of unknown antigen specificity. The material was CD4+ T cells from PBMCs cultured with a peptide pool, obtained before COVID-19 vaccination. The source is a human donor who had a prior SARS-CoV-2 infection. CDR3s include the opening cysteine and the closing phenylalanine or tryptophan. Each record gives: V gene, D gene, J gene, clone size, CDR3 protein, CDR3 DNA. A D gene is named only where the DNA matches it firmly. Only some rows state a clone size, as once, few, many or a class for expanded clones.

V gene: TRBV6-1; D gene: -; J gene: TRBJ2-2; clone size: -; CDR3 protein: CASSESFGENTGELFF; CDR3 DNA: TGTGCCAGCAGTGAAAGTTTTGGAGAGAACACCGGGGAGCTGTTTTTT
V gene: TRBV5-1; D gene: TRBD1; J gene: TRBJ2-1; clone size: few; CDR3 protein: CASSLEDRGEEQFF; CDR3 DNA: TGCGCCAGCAGCTTGGAGGACAGGGGTGAAGAGCAGTTCTTC
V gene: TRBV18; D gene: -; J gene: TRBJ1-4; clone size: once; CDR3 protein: CASSPPLNEKLFF; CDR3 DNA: TGTGCCAGCTCACCACCCCTTAATGAAAAACTGTTTTTT
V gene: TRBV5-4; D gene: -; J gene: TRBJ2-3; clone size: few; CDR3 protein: CASSPEGLEAQYF; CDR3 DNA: TGTGCCAGCAGCCCCGAGGGCCTAGAGGCGCAGTATTTT
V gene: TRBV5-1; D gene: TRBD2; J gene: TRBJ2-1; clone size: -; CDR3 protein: CASSPPGKAGGGEQFF; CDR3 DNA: TGCGCCAGCAGCCCCCCGGGCAAAGCGGGAGGGGGTGAGCAGTTCTTC
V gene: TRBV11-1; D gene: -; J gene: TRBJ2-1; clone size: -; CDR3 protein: CASSLMGAGEQFF; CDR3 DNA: TGTGCCAGCAGCTTAATGGGGGCGGGTGAGCAGTTCTTC
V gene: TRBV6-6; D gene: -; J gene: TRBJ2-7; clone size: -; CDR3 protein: CASSYPRGGYFYEQYF; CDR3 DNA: TGTGCCAGCAGTTACCCCCGGGGCGGGTATTTCTACGAGCAGTACTTC
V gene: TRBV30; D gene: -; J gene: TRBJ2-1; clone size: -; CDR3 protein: CAWSGGLYNEQFF; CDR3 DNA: TGTGCCTGGAGTGGGGGCCTCTACAATGAGCAGTTCTTC
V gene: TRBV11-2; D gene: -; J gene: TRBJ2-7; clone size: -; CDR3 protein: CASSPPWRGSYEQYF; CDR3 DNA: TGTGCCAGCAGCCCCCCGTGGAGGGGCTCCTACGAGCAGTACTTC
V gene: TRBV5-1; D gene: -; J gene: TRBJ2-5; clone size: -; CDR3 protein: CASSLGRQETQYF; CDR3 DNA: TGCGCCAGCAGCTTGGGCAGACAAGAGACCCAGTACTTC
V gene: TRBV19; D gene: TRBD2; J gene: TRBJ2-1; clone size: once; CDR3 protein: CASSTHQRELYNEQFF; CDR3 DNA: TGTGCCAGTAGTACCCACCAGCGGGAGCTCTACAATGAGCAGTTCTTC